This TCR beta chain emerged from a study of chemoradiotherapy in HPV16-positive cancers. With respect to this clone: The antigen is unknown.

Study-wide results and caveats: Candidate HPV-specific clones and E7-related TCR motifs grew in tumor during treatment. Better recurrence-free survival went with HPV-responsive T-cell expansion in HPV16-positive patients.

TCRdb keeps only in-frame clones here, not all; method: immunoSEQ multiplex PCR. The data show about 12,000 clones, with 72% seen just once and 8% to 9% held by the top ten. Unmatched junction bases numbered 5, after V lost 3 bases and J lost 2 bases. The germline V gene has CDR1 KGHSH and CDR2 LQKENI. The CDR3 covers 17 residues. The sample was taken from a patient who underwent chemoradiotherapy. This receptor was taken from a human donor with HPV-associated anogenital cancer. This rearrangement joins TRBV18 to TRBJ2-7; 15 bases align to TRBD2. CDR3 sequence reads: CASSPGLAGGKTYEQYF. The DNA for the CDR3 is TGTGCCAGCTCACCGGGACTAGCGGGAGGAAAGACCTACGAGCAGTACTTC.